The 18 T cell receptor beta chains presented below share a single source sample, sequenced in a study of tissue T cells after allogeneic stem cell transplantation. Documented time point: mouse harvest day 7 after allogeneic transplant. Tail vein injection delivered 10^7 T-cell-depleted bone marrow cells and 10^6 splenic CD5+ T cells. Using immunoSEQ multiplex PCR, the repertoire was profiled, and TCRdb retains in-frame clones only, with some absent. The repertoire holds 8,700 or so clones, with 47% as singletons. Sequencing used gut tissue. These receptors were collected from a female BALB/c mouse given C57BL/6 T cells with graft-versus-host disease after an allogeneic hematopoietic cell transplant.

As regards this clone: Each gene name is a mouse one. The CDR3 is cut off 1 residue early in the read; its end comes from the germline J gene. V is TRBV12-2 and J is TRBJ2-5, with TRBD2 matching over 12 bases. The germline V gene encodes CDR1 SGHLS and CDR2 HYDKME. J lost 4 bases, V lost 2 bases, and 0 bases had no gene match. The CDR3 contains 14 residues. The CDR3 DNA, read in part, is TGTGCCAGCTCTCGGGACTGGGGGGAAGACACCCAGTAC. Its protein product is CASSRDWGEDTQY. The full CDR3 protein reads CASSRDWGEDTQYF.

This clone has just a few counts. Gene names follow the mouse nomenclature. The CDR3 extends 1 residue past the end of the read, so its final part is completed from the germline J gene. The chain recombines TRBV26 with TRBJ1-3, with D tentatively TRBD1 (5 bases). The CDR3 totals 15 residues. Trimming stripped 3 bases from V and 0 bases from J, with 9 bases between. Germline-derived CDR1 and CDR2 are KGHPV and FQNQEV (reference sequence). CDR3 DNA, as far as it was read: TGTGCCAGCAGTCTTCAGGGTAATTCTGGAAATACGCTCTAT. Translating it yields CASSLQGNSGNTLY. The entire CDR3 protein reads CASSLQGNSGNTLYF.

To note about this clone: Gene and germline names: mouse. The sequenced fragment ends 1 residue before the CDR3 boundary, so the rest is inferred from the germline J gene. V gene TRBV3 combines with J gene TRBJ1-2, with D hard to call. Trimming left V 1 base short and J 4 bases short, with 10 bases between. The CDR3 totals 14 residues. CDR1 is SNHLY, CDR2 FYNGKV, per germline (reference sequence). This chain's CDR3 is CASSLVGVGSDYTF. Partial CDR3 DNA: TGTGCCAGCAGCTTAGTTGGGGTGGGCTCCGACTACACC.

This clone was counted only a few times. The genes are named according to mouse. Sequencing ends 1 residue short of the CDR3 end; the germline J gene provides the rest. The J gene is TRBJ2-4, the V gene TRBV23; the D call of TRBD1 is as the table states it, not checked on the DNA. This CDR3 has 13 residues. Germline lookup yields CDR1 KGHTA and CDR2 FQNQQP. CDR3 DNA (partial): TGCTCCAGCAGTCAATCAGGGGGAAACACCTTGTAC. Protein sequence: CSSSQSGGNTLY. The whole CDR3 protein reads CSSSQSGGNTLYF.

In the case of this clone: Gene names are the mouse ones. The CDR3 goes on 1 residue after the read ends, and that part is filled in from the germline J gene. This chain joins TRBV26 and TRBJ2-7; perhaps TRBD1 as D (5 bases). The germline CDR1 and CDR2 sequences are KGHPV and FQNQEV (reference sequence). Trimming removed 3 bases at V and 9 bases at J, with 12 bases between. The CDR3 is made up of 12 amino acids. The CDR3 loop reads CASSLRQGRQYF. The covered CDR3 bases are TGTGCCAGCAGTCTCCGGCAGGGTAGACAGTAC.

Of note for this clone: Any gene name here is a mouse gene name. The sequence runs out 1 residue before the end of the CDR3; the remainder is reconstructed from the germline J gene. The gene calls are TRBV1 and TRBJ1-6, with D possibly being TRBD1 (5 bases). TRBJ1-6 counts as an open reading frame of uncertain function. The CDR3 covers 13 residues. The germline V gene has CDR1 NSQYPW and CDR2 LRSPGD (reference sequence). Between the trimmed V and J ends, which lost 1 base and 11 bases, there was a span of 9 bases. The CDR3 loop is CTCSAGGATPLYF. CDR3 DNA, as far as it was read: TGCACCTGCAGTGCAGGGGGCGCGACGCCCCTCTAC.

The sample holds one count of this clone. Gene names and germline match the mouse. The CDR3 end lies 1 residue beyond the end of the read and is filled in from the germline J gene. This chain links TRBV31 with TRBJ2-3; D is uncertain. The CDR3 length is 12 residues. V was clipped by 3 bases and J by 0 bases, with 4 bases between them. In germline, CDR1 is GKSSPN, CDR2 SITVG. CDR3 DNA, as far as it was read: TGTGCCTGGAGGTCTAGTGCAGAAACGCTGTAT. It is translated as CAWRSSAETLY. The whole CDR3 region reads CAWRSSAETLYF.

Points on this clone: The germline and genes are mouse ones. Read data end 1 residue before the CDR3 end; the end is taken from the germline J gene. The chain carries TRBV31 and TRBJ1-4; 8 nucleotides line up with TRBD1. Trimming at V came to 3 bases and at J to 3 bases, leaving 0 bases not matched to a gene. The CDR3 length is 13 residues. Germline V lookup: CDR1 GKSSPN, CDR2 SITVG. CDR3 amino acids: CAWRTGANERLFF. The CDR3 bases that were read are TGTGCCTGGAGGACAGGGGCCAACGAAAGATTATTT.

Remarks on this clone: Gene names follow the mouse nomenclature. The read gets to within 1 residue of the CDR3 end, and the germline J gene fills in the rest. The chain recombines TRBV3 with TRBJ2-4; possible D gene TRBD1, 5 bases. Trimming took off 4 bases at V and 1 base at J, with 12 bases between the two ends. There are 15 residues in the CDR3. The germline V gene encodes CDR1 SNHLY and CDR2 FYNGKV (reference sequence). The sequenced CDR3 bases are TGTGCCAGCAGCTCCAGGGTAGGAGGTCAAAACACCTTGTAC. It codes for CASSSRVGGQNTLY. The full CDR3 sequence reads CASSSRVGGQNTLYF.

With regard to this clone: Germline and genes here are mouse. The CDR3 is cut off 1 residue early in the read; its end comes from the germline J gene. The chain combines TRBV23 with TRBJ2-5; the D call in the table, TRBD1, was not verified against the DNA. The CDR3 extends over 12 amino acids. From germline, CDR1 is KGHTA and CDR2 FQNQQP. The part of the CDR3 DNA that was read is TGCTCCAGCAGTCAACAGCAAGACACCCAGTAC. Protein: CSSSQQQDTQY. The full CDR3 protein is CSSSQQQDTQYF.

By sample fraction, this clone is medium-sized (0.01 to 0.1%). Gene names are the mouse ones. The CDR3 end falls 1 residue outside the read, so it is completed with the germline J gene. V gene TRBV13-1 combines with J gene TRBJ1-4; maybe TRBD1 (6 bases). CDR1 is NSHNY, CDR2 SYGAGN, per germline. Trimming cost V 2 bases and J 4 bases, with 9 bases left between them. The length of the CDR3 is 14 residues. The chain's CDR3 is CASSDRDNNERLFF. Partial CDR3 DNA: TGTGCCAGCAGTGACCGGGACAACAACGAAAGATTATTT. Full variable domain (missing parts from reference TRBV13-1 and TRBJ1-4): EAAVTQSPRNKVTVTGGNVTLSCRQTNSHNYMYWYRQDTGHGLRLIHYSYGAGNLRIGDVPDGYKATRTTQEDFFLLLELASPSQTSLYFCASSDRDNNERLFFGHGTKLSVL.

In regard to this clone: Gene labels here are mouse ones. The CDR3 end lies 1 residue beyond the end of the read and is filled in from the germline J gene. The chain joins TRBV24 to TRBJ1-3, with D possibly TRBD1 on 5 matching bases. V was shortened by 5 bases and J by 1 base, with 9 bases between the two germline ends. The germline V gene has CDR1 KGHTA and CDR2 FRNEEI. This CDR3 region has 14 residues. The CDR3 loop is CASSYQGSGNTLYF. CDR3 bases read: TGTGCCAGCAGTTATCAGGGCTCTGGAAATACGCTCTAT.

Turning to this clone: Gene and germline names: mouse. The CDR3 goes on 1 residue after the read ends, and that part is filled in from the germline J gene. The gene calls are TRBV12-2 and TRBJ1-4; D possibly corresponds to TRBD1 (5 bases). CDR3 length equals 15 residues. CDR1 is SGHLS, CDR2 HYDKME, per germline. V was pared by 2 bases and J by 0 bases, with 9 bases between. The chain's CDR3 is CASSPQGLSNERLFF. The CDR3 DNA, read in part, is TGTGCCAGCTCTCCTCAGGGACTTTCCAACGAAAGATTATTT.

This clone has more than one count but fewer than ten. Gene and germline names: mouse. The CDR3 extends 1 residue past the end of the read, so its final part is completed from the germline J gene. The chain has TRBV20 and TRBJ2-1; D gene ambiguous. Germline loops: CDR1 GFQATS, CDR2 STVNSAI. Deletions cut 0 bases from V and 1 base from J, with 4 bases between. The CDR3 is made up of 13 amino acids. Incomplete CDR3 DNA: TGTGGTGCTAGGGATCCAAACTATGCTGAGCAGTTC. Residues: CGARDPNYAEQF. From start to end, the CDR3 is CGARDPNYAEQFF. Together with reference TRBV20 and TRBJ2-1, the CDR3 gives the full variable domain: GALVYQYPRRTICKSGTSMRMECQAVGFQATSVAWYRQSPQKTFELIALSTVNSAIKYEQNFTQEKFPISHPNLSFSSMTVLNAYLEDRGLYLCGARDPNYAEQFFGPGTRLTVL.

Regarding this clone: Gene names and germline match the mouse. Read data end 1 residue before the CDR3 end; the end is taken from the germline J gene. The rearrangement links TRBV5 to TRBJ2-2; TRBD2 agrees at 8 bases. The V gene end was trimmed by 5 bases and the J gene end by 0 bases; junction bases not matched to a gene: 5. Germline V CDR1 and CDR2: LGHNA, YNLKQL (reference sequence). This CDR3 is 16 amino acids long. CDR3 sequence: CASSSRLGTNTGQLYF. The part of the CDR3 DNA that was read is TGTGCCAGCAGCTCCCGACTGGGGACAAACACCGGGCAGCTCTAC.

By share, this clone ranks as medium-sized. Mouse germline and gene names are used. The read falls 1 residue short of the CDR3 end, and the missing part is taken from the germline J gene. The chain carries TRBV2 and TRBJ2-3; no reliable D call. Looked up from germline, CDR1 is LGHNA and CDR2 is YSYQKL. This CDR3 region has 11 residues. Trimming cost V 4 bases and J 1 base, with 0 bases left between them. The CDR3 reads CASSRAETLYF. CDR3 DNA, as far as it was read: TGTGCCAGCAGCCGTGCAGAAACGCTGTAT.

The sample holds a few counts of this clone. Gene names and germline match the mouse. The read ends 1 residue early relative to the CDR3; the germline J gene fills the gap. The chain is built from TRBV23 and TRBJ1-6. TRBJ1-6 is an open reading frame whose function is uncertain. The CDR3 is 15 amino acids. The V gene's germline CDR1 is KGHTA and CDR2 FQNQQP. CDR3 DNA, as far as it was read: TGCTCCAGCAGTCCCATAGATTCCTATAATTCGCCCCTCTAC. Its translation: CSSSPIDSYNSPLY. The full CDR3 reads CSSSPIDSYNSPLYF.

Of note for this clone: All gene names here are mouse names. This CDR3 reads CASSDADWGVYAEQFF. Incomplete CDR3 DNA: TGTGCCAGCAGTGATGCAGACTGGGGAGTCTATGCTGAGCAGTTC. This chain connects TRBV13-3 to TRBJ2-1; 8 bases align to TRBD2. The CDR3 end falls 1 residue outside the read, so it is completed with the germline J gene. CDR1 NNHDY and CDR2 SYVADS come from the germline V gene. Trimming cost V 0 bases and J 3 bases; bases outside gene matches: 5. CDR3 length: 16 residues.